The clone carrying this TCR beta chain occurred a few times. Its specificity is not known. The time point denotes: persistent/refractory GD, antithyroid drugs over 5 years with positive TRAb. PBMC RNA served as the TCR library source. The CDR3 runs 16 residues. CDR1 and CDR2 (germline): MGHRA, YSYEKL. V was cut by 0 bases and J by 4 bases, with 16 bases left in between. This specimen comes from a study of regulatory T cells in long-lasting Graves disease. General study points: Relative to newly diagnosed Graves' patients, persistent ones had lower TCR diversity.

The TCR beta library used iRepertoire HTBI primers with Arm-PCR amplification of CDR3. From the multiplex PCR reads, TCRdb called clonotypes with MiXCR, one entry per CDR3 protein. Altogether roughly 500,000 distinct CDR3 sequences are present, 20% to 25% being singletons, with the ten largest covering roughly 7%. This material consisted of peripheral blood mononuclear cells (PBMCs), taken when the disease was refractory, from a patient treated with antithyroid drugs. J is TRBJ2-7 and V is TRBV4-1, with D tentatively TRBD1 or TRBD2 (5 bases each). This TCR came from a female donor with Graves disease. The CDR3 DNA reads TGCGCCAGCAGCCAAGATACGGGACCACTACCGTACGAGCAGTACTTC. It yields the protein CASSQDTGPLPYEQYF.